This T cell receptor beta chain was observed in a study of beta chain features in type 1 diabetes. Study summary: Comparable age, gender and cell yields were observed in patients relative to healthy donors.

The ends were cut back, 5 bases at V and 5 bases at J, with 9 bases in the middle. Germline V lookup: CDR1 SGHTA, CDR2 FQGNSA. This CDR3 is built from 12 residues. This clone was observed at least ten times. No antigen is known for it. Isolated RNA was reverse transcribed in full, so expressed TCRB transcripts were sequenced. Assay: immunoSEQ multiplex PCR; the TCRdb copy retains only in-frame clones and omits some. The sample lists about 160,000 clones, about 7.8% seen once, with approximately 0.93% in the top ten. Purity above 95% was achieved in all sorted populations. Study findings and constraints: All four CD4+ subsets from Type 1 diabetes patients carried moderately but significantly shorter TCRB CDR3s. Shorter templates may be favored by PCR, equally so in patients and controls.

The sequenced sample consisted of central memory CD4+ T cells from blood. The receptor comes from a woman aged 40 to 50 with type 1 diabetes. V and J are TRBV7-2 and TRBJ2-5; unclear D gene. CDR3 residues: CASSPSLETQYF. CDR3 nucleotide sequence: TGTGCCAGCAGCCCCTCGTTGGAGACCCAGTACTTC.